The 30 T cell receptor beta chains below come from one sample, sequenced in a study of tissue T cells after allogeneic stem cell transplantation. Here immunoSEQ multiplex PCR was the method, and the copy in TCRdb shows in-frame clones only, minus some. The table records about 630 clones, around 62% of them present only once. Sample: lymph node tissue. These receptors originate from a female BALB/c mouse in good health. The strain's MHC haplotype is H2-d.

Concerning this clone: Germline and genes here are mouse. The chain's CDR3 is CASSQDSSAETLYF. CDR3 DNA, as far as it was read: TGTGCCAGCAGCCAAGACTCTAGTGCAGAAACGCTGTAT. The V call is TRBV2, the J call TRBJ2-3; D not resolved. The read ends 1 residue shy of where the CDR3 ends; the end is completed using the germline J gene. Germline CDR1 LGHNA, CDR2 YSYQKL. The V end was cut by 0 bases, the J end by 0 bases, with 4 bases between. The CDR3 consists of 14 residues.

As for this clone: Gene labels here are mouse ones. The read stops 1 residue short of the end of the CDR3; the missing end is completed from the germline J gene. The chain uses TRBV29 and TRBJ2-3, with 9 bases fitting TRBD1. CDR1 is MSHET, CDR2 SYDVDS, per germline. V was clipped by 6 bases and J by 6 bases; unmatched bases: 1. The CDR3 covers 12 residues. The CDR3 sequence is CASSGTGETLYF. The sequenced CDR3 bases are TGTGCTAGCAGCGGGACAGGGGAAACGCTGTAT.

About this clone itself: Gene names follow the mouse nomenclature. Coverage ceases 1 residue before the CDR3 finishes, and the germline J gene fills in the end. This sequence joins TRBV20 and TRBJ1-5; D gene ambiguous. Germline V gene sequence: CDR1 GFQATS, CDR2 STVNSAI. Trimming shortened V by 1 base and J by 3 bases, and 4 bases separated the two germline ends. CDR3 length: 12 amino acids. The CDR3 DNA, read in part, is TGTGGTGCTAGGGGGGGCAACCAGGCTCCGCTT. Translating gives CGARGGNQAPL. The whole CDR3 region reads CGARGGNQAPLF.

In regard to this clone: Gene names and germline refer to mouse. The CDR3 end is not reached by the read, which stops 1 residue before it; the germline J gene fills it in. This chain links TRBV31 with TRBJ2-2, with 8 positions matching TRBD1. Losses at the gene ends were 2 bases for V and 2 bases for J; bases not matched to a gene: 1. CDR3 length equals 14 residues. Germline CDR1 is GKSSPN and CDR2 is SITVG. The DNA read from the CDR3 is TGTGCCTGGAGTAGGGACAGGAACACCGGGCAGCTCTAC. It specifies CAWSRDRNTGQLY. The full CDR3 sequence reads CAWSRDRNTGQLYF.

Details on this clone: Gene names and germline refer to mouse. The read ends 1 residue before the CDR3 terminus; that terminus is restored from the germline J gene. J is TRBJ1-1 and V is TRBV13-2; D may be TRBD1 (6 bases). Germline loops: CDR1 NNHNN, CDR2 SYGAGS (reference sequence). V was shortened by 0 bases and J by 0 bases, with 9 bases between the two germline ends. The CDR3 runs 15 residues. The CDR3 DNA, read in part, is TGTGCCAGCGGTGATGGGGCAGGGGCAAACACAGAAGTCTTC. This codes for CASGDGAGANTEVF. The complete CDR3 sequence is CASGDGAGANTEVFF.

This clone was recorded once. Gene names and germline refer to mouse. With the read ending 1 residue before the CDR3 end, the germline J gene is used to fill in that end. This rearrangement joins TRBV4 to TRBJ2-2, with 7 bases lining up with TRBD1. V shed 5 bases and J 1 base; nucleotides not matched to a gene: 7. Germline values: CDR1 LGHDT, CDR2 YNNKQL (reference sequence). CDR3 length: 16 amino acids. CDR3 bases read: TGTGCCAGCAGCCACGACAGGGATCAAAACACCGGGCAGCTCTAC. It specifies CASSHDRDQNTGQLY. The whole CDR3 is CASSHDRDQNTGQLYF.

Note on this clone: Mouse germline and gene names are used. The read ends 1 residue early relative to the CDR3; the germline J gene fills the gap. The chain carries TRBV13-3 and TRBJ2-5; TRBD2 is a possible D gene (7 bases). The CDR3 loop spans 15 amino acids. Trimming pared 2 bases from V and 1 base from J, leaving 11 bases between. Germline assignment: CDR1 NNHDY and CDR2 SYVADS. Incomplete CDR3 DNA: TGTGCCAGCAGTGAGGTGGGGGGCTACCAAGACACCCAGTAC. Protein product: CASSEVGGYQDTQY. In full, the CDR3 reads CASSEVGGYQDTQYF.

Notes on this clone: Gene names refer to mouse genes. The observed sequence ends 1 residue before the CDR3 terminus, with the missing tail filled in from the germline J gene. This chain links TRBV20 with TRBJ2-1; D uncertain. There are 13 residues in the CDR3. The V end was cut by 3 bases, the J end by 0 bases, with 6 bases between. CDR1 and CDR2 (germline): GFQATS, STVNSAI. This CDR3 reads CGARTSNYAEQFF. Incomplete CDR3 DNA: TGTGGTGCTAGAACCTCTAACTATGCTGAGCAGTTC.

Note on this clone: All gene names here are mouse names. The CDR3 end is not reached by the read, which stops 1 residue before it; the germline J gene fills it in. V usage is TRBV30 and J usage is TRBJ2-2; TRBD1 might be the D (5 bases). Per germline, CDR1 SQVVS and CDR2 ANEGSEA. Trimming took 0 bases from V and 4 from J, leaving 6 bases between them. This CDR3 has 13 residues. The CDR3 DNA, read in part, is TGTAGTTCTAGAGACAGGGTCACCGGGCAGCTCTAC. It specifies CSSRDRVTGQLY. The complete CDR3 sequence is CSSRDRVTGQLYF.

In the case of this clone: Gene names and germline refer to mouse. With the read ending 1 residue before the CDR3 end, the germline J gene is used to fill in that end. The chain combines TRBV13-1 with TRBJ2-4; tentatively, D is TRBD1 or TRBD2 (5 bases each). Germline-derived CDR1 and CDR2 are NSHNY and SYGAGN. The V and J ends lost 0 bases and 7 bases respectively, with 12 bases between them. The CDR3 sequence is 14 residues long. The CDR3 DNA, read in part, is TGTGCCAGCAGTGATGAGGGAGGGGACGACACCTTGTAC. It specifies CASSDEGGDDTLY. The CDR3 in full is CASSDEGGDDTLYF.

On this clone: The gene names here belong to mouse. The sequenced part of the CDR3 DNA is TGTGCCAGCAACCCCCTACTGGGGGCTAGTGCAGAAACGCTGTAT. Translated, it gives CASNPLLGASAETLY. Given in full, the CDR3 is CASNPLLGASAETLYF. The chain couples TRBV4 to TRBJ2-3, with 8 bases fitting TRBD2. The read gets to within 1 residue of the CDR3 end, and the germline J gene fills in the rest. The CDR3 covers 16 residues. The V and J ends lost 7 bases and 0 bases, in that order; junction bases with no gene match: 9. The V gene's germline CDR1 is LGHDT and CDR2 YNNKQL (reference sequence).

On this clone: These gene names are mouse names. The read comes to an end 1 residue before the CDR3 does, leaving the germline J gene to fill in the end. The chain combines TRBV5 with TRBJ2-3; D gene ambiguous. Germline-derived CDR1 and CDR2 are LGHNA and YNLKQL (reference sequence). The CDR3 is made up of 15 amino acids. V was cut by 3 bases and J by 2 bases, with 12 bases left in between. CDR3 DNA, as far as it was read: TGTGCCAGCAGCCAGATCCGGGTGAATGCAGAAACGCTGTAT. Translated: CASSQIRVNAETLY. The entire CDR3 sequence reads CASSQIRVNAETLYF.

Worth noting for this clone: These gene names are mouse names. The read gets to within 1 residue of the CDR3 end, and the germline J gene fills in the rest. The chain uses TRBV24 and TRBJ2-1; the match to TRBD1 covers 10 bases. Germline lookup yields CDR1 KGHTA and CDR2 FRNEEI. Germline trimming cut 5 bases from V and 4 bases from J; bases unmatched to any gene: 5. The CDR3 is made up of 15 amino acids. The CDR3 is CASSFGTGDYAEQFF. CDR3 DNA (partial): TGTGCCAGCAGTTTCGGGACAGGGGATTATGCTGAGCAGTTC.

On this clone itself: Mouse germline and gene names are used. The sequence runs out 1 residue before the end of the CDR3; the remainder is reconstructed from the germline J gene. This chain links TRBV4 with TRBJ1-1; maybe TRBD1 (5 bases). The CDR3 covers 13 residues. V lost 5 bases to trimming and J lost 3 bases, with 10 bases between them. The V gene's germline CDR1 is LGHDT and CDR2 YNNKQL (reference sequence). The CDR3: CASSLREDTEVFF. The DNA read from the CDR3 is TGTGCCAGCAGCCTCAGGGAAGACACAGAAGTCTTC.

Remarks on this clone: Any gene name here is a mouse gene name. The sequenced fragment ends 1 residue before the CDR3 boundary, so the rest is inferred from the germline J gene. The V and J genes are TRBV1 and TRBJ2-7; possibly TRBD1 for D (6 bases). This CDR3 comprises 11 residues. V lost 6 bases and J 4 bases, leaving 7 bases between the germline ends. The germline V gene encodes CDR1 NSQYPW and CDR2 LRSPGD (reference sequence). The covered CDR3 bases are TGCACCTGCAGAGGACAGTATGAACAGTAC. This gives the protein CTCRGQYEQY. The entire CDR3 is CTCRGQYEQYF.

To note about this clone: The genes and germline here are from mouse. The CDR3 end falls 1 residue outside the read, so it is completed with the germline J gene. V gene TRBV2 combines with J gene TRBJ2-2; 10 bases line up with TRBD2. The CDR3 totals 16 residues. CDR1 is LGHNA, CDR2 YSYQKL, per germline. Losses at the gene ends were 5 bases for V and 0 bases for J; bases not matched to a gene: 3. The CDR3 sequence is CASSKTGGANTGQLYF. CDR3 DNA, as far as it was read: TGTGCCAGCAGCAAAACTGGGGGGGCAAACACCGGGCAGCTCTAC.

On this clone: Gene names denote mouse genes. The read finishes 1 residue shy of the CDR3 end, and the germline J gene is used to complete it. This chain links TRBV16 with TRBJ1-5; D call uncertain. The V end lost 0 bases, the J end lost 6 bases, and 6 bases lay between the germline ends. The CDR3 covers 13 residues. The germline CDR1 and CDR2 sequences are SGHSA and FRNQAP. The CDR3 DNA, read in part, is TGTGCAAGCAGCTTAGACACAGTCCAGGCTCCGCTT. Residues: CASSLDTVQAPL. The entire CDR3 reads CASSLDTVQAPLF.

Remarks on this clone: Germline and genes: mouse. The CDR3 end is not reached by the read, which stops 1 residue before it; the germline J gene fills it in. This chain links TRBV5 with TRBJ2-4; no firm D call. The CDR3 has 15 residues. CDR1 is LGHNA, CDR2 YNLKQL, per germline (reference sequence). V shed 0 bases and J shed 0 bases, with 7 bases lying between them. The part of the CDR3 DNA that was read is TGTGCCAGCAGCCAAGAAACAACTAGTCAAAACACCTTGTAC. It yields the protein CASSQETTSQNTLY. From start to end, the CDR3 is CASSQETTSQNTLYF.

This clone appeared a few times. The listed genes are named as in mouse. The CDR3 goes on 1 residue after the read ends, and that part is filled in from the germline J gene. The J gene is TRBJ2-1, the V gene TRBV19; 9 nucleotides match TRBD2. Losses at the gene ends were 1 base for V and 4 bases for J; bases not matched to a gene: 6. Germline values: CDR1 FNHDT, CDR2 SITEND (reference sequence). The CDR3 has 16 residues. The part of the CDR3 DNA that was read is TGTGCCAGCAGTATATACTGGGGGGAAGGGTATGCTGAGCAGTTC. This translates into CASSIYWGEGYAEQF. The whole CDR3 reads CASSIYWGEGYAEQFF.

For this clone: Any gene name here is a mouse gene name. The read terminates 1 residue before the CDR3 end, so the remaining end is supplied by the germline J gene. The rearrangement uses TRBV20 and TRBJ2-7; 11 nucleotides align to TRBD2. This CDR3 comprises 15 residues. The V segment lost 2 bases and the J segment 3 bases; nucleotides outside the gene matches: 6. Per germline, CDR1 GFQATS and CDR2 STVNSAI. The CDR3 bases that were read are TGTGGTGCTAGGATCTTGGACTGGGGGGACTATGAACAGTAC. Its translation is CGARILDWGDYEQY. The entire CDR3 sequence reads CGARILDWGDYEQYF.

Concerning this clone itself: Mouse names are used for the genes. CDR3 bases read: TGTGCCAGCAGCCAAGACTGGGGGGGCGCAGAAACGCTGTAT. It codes for CASSQDWGGAETLY. The complete CDR3 protein is CASSQDWGGAETLYF. The genes are TRBV2 and TRBJ2-3; 10 bases match TRBD2. The CDR3 goes on 1 residue after the read ends, and that part is filled in from the germline J gene. There are 15 residues in the CDR3. The germline V gene encodes CDR1 LGHNA and CDR2 YSYQKL. Trimming at V came to 0 bases and at J to 3 bases, leaving 0 bases not matched to a gene.

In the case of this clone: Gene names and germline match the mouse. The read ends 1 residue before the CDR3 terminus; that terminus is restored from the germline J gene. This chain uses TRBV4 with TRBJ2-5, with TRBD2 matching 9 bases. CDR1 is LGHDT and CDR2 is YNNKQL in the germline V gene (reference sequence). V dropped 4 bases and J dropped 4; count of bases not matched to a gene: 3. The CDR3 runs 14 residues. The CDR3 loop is CASSLGLGEDTQYF. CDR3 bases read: TGTGCCAGCAGCTTGGGACTGGGAGAAGACACCCAGTAC.

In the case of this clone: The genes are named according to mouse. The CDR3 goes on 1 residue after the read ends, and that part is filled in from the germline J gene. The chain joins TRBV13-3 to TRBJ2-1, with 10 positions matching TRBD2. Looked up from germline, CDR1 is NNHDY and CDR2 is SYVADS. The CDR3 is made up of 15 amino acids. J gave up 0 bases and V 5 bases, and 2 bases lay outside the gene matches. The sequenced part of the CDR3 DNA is TGTGCCAGCAGGAGGACTGGGGGTAACTATGCTGAGCAGTTC. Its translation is CASRRTGGNYAEQF. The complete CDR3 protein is CASRRTGGNYAEQFF.

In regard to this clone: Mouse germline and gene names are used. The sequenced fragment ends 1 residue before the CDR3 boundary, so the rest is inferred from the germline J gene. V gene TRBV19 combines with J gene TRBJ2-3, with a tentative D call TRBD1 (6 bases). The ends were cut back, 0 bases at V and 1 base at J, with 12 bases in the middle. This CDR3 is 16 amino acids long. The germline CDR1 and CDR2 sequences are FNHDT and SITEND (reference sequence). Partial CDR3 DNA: TGTGCCAGCAGTATAGTTCAGGGGAGGGGTGCAGAAACGCTGTAT. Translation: CASSIVQGRGAETLY. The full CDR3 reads CASSIVQGRGAETLYF.

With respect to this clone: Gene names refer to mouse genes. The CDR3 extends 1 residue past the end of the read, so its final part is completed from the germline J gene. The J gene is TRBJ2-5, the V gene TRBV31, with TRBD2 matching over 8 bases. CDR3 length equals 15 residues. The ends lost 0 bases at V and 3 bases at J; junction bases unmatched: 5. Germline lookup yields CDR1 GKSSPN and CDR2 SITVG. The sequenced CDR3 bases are TGTGCCTGGAGTCTAAGGCTGGGGGGACAAGACACCCAGTAC. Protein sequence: CAWSLRLGGQDTQY. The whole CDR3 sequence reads CAWSLRLGGQDTQYF.

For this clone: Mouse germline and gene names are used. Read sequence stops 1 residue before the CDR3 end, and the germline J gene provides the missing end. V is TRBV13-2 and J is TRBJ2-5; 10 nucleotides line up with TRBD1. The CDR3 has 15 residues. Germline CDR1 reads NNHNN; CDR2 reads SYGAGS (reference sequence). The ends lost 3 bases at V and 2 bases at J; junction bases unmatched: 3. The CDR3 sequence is CASGVGTGAQDTQYF. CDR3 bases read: TGTGCCAGCGGTGTCGGGACAGGGGCCCAAGACACCCAGTAC.

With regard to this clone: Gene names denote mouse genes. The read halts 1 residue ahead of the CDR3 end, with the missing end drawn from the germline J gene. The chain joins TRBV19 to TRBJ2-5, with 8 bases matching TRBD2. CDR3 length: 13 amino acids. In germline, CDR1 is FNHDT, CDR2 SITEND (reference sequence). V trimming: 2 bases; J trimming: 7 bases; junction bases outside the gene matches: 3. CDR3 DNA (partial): TGTGCCAGCAGTATGGGACTGGAGAACACCCAGTAC. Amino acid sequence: CASSMGLENTQY. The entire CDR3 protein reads CASSMGLENTQYF. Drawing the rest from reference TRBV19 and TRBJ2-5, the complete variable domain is GGIITQTPKFLIGQEGQKLTLKCQQNFNHDTMYWYRQDSGKGLRLIYYSITENDLQKGDLSEGYDASREKKSSFSLTVTSAQKNEMAVFLCASSMGLENTQYFGPGTRLLVL.

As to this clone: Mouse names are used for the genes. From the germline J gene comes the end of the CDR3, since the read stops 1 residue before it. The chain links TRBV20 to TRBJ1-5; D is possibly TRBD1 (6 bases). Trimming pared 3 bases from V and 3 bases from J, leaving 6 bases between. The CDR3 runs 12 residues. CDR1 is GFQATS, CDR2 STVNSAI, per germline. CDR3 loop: CGARQGNQAPLF. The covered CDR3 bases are TGTGGTGCTAGACAGGGCAACCAGGCTCCGCTT.

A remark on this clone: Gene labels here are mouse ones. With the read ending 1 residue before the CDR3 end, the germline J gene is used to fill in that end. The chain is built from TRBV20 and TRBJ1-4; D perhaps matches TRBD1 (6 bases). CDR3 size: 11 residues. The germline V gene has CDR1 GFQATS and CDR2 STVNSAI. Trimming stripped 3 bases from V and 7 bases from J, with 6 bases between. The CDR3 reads CGARQGERLFF. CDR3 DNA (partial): TGTGGTGCTAGACAGGGCGAAAGATTATTT.

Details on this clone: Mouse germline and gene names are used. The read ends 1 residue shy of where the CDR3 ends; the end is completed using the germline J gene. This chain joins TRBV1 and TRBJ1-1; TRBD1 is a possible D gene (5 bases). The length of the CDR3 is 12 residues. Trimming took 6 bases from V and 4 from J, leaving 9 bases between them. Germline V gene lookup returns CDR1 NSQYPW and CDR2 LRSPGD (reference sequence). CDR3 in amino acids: CTCRDDSTEVFF. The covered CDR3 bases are TGCACCTGCAGGGATGACAGCACAGAAGTCTTC.